This paragraph covers one TCR beta chain sequence. Its specificity is not known. This record belongs to a study of cytomegalovirus exposure and HLA in healthy donors. Study context: Around 85 million unique TCR sequences came from HLA-typed donors in an early release. Clustering assigned about 79% of the 350 to 400 genotyped donors to the Caucasian-associated ancestry cluster. Study results and caveats: Some public TCRs appeared in many individuals, while most sequences were rare.

Healthy bone marrow donors made up the donor group. The trim removed 4 bases at V and 7 bases at J, leaving 12 bases unmatched. Germline V lookup: CDR1 MNHEY, CDR2 SMNVEV (reference sequence). The CDR3 contains 17 residues. The study ran its PCR with 60 Vbeta and 13 Jbeta primers. Data came from immunoSEQ multiplex PCR; TCRdb stores just in-frame clones and leaves some out. This table has some 110,000 clones, about 68% appearing once. The chain joins TRBV27 to TRBJ2-1, with TRBD2 matching 11 bases. The sequencing input was PBMCs. This TCR derives from a woman aged 35 to 49 in good health and CMV-seropositive. Written as DNA, the CDR3 is TGTGCCAGCAGTTCCGTCCCCTTAGCGGGAGGGAGTAATGAGCAGTTCTTC. Its protein is CASSSVPLAGGSNEQFF.